What follows is one T cell receptor (beta chain) and its context. The data stem from a study of blood T cell repertoires in COVID-19. Study-wide context: Collection of acute and convalescent COVID-19 samples took place in the United States, Italy and Spain. The cDNA or gDNA used as material had been derived from T cells, B-cell-depleted T cells, or PBMCs.

In the source study's methods: Using reference gene primer amplification, nucleated cell counts were estimated. Repertoires were generated with immunoSEQ multiplex PCR, while TCRdb's copy carries only in-frame clones and drops some. V and J calls and clone size are given by that table; D and trimming were obtained from the DNA. The data show approximately 200,000 clones, around 80% seen once. V lost 2 bases to trimming and J lost 5 bases; unmatched junction nucleotides: 9. Germline V gene data show CDR1 as SSHAT and CDR2 as FNYEAQ (reference sequence). The CDR3 loop spans 15 amino acids. Sequencing used peripheral blood. The chain has TRBV7-7 and TRBJ2-7, with 7 bases that match TRBD2. This clonotype was sampled from a human donor with acute or convalescent COVID-19. The donor label of this sample is uncertain. This CDR3 reads CASSLSPTSWDEQYF. In nucleotides, the CDR3 is TGTGCCAGCAGCTTATCCCCGACTAGCTGGGACGAGCAGTACTTC.